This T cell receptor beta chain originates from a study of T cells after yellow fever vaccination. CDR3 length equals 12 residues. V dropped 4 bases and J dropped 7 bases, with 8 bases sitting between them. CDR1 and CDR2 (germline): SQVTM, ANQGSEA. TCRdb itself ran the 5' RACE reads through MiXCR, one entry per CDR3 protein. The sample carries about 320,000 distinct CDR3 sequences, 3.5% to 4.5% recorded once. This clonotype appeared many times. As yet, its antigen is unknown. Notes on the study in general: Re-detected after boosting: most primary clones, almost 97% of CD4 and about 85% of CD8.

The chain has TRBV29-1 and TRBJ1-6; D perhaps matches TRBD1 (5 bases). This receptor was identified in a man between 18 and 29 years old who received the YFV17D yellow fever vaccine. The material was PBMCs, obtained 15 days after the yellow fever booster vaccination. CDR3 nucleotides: TGCAGCGTTGCCAGGGCGAATTCACCCCTCCACTTT. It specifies CSVARANSPLHF.